This TCR beta chain was identified during a study of blood T cell repertoires in COVID-19 (dated by TCRdb to 2019 to 2021). The study in broad terms: Collaborator samples came from the United States, Italy and Spain and covered acute and convalescent phases of COVID-19. A freely available public database, intended as a resource for researchers studying the immune response to SARS-CoV-2, is where the repertoires were released. Subjects who had been exposed to COVID-19, were actively infected with it, or had recovered from it provided the deeply sampled blood TCRbeta repertoires that made up the dataset. The prospective study material was composed of cDNA or gDNA derived from T cells, B-cell-depleted T cells, or PBMCs. Sample metadata almost always included a de-identified subject ID, COVID-19 status, age in years and sex. Where available, HLA class I and class II types were obtained from metadata supplied by the sample provider rather than from assay-based typing. Samples were obtained from the ongoing ImmuneRACE study (first 160 participants) and from about 1,300 subjects provided by 6 global collaborators. Study-wide conclusions, independent of this receptor: The amount of clinical and demographic metadata varied by source and participant and was provided uncurated.

TCRbeta CDR3 regions were amplified from genomic DNA by means of the immunoSEQ Assay, a bias-controlled multiplex PCR. As for how the authors treated the data: The number of nucleated cells in each sample was estimated from the amplification of reference gene primers within the assay. To quantify the absolute abundance of each unique TCRbeta CDR3 rearrangement, sequence reads were collapsed and filtered. Productive Simpson clonality was computed per sample as the square root of Simpson's diversity index over productive rearrangements. TCRdb retrieved this table from immuneACCESS and kept in-frame rearrangements only. Not all clones are present; in checked studies, unresolved V genes account for under half, and no reason is known for the remainder. Clonal size and the V and J genes are those of that table, whereas D and trimming came from the DNA. In this sample the table shows around 160,000 clones, just over 90% of which occur a single time. The ten most abundant clones make up roughly 2% of the sample.

The collaborating institutions used their own protocols to collect whole blood in K2EDTA tubes. Collaborator samples were shipped for TCRbeta analysis as frozen whole blood, isolated PBMCs, or DNA extracted from either sample type. In the case of this clone: Its antigen has not been determined. No qualities accompany the bases; no much larger clone lies one base away.

The TCR sequence derives from a man aged 18-30 years with acute or convalescent COVID-19. The sample taken for sequencing was peripheral blood.

DNA sequence: TGTGCCAGCTCACCACAGCGAAACACTGAAGCTTTCTTT. Its protein product is CASSPQRNTEAFF. In this chain, TRBV18 is recombined with TRBJ1-1; confidence is insufficient to name the D gene. V is pared back by 1 base and J by 2 bases, with 5 bases lying between the germline termini. Per the germline V gene, KGHSH is the CDR1 and LQKENI is the CDR2. The CDR3, cysteine through phenylalanine, is 13 amino acids long. Left in the record is the CDR3 DNA by itself, 39 bases read in frame from the first base.